These T cell receptor beta chains were read from a single sample in a study of persistence of HIV-infected CD4 T cells. TCRdb's copy holds only in-frame clones and misses some; the assay was immunoSEQ multiplex PCR. The table lists some 28,000 clones, roughly four fifths of them singletons. Which antigens these TCRs recognize remains unknown. Sequenced material: CD4+ T cells sorted from PBMCs after approximately 19-hour stimulation, taken from a patient who received antiretroviral therapy. These receptors all come from an adult man with HIV who was CMV-seropositive. CDR3s include the opening cysteine and the closing phenylalanine or tryptophan. The order of the fields is V gene, clone size, J gene, D gene, CDR3 protein, CDR3 DNA. The D gene is left open where the match is weak. Clone size is given for some rows only: seen once, a few or many times, or a class if the clone is expanded.

V gene: TRBV5-1
clone size: -
J gene: TRBJ2-3
D gene: -
CDR3 protein: CASSLGGADTQYF
CDR3 DNA: TGCGCCAGCAGCTTGGGGGGAGCAGATACGCAGTATTTT

V gene: TRBV27
clone size: -
J gene: TRBJ2-2
D gene: TRBD2
CDR3 protein: CASSLWRGGGELFF
CDR3 DNA: TGTGCCAGCAGTTTATGGCGGGGGGGCGGGGAGCTGTTTTTT

V gene: TRBV24-1
clone size: -
J gene: TRBJ2-3
D gene: -
CDR3 protein: CATSVPPTDTQYF
CDR3 DNA: TGTGCCACCAGTGTTCCCCCGACTGATACGCAGTATTTT

V gene: TRBV6-5
clone size: -
J gene: TRBJ2-7
D gene: -
CDR3 protein: CASSPDYGSYEQYF
CDR3 DNA: TGTGCCAGCAGTCCAGACTACGGGTCCTACGAGCAGTACTTC

V gene: TRBV15
clone size: -
J gene: TRBJ1-1
D gene: -
CDR3 protein: CATSGLTGTTEAFF
CDR3 DNA: TGTGCCACCAGCGGACTCACCGGGACGACTGAAGCTTTCTTT

V gene: TRBV5-1
clone size: few
J gene: TRBJ2-7
D gene: TRBD2
CDR3 protein: CASSLALAGASYEQYF
CDR3 DNA: TGCGCCAGCAGCTTGGCCCTAGCGGGGGCATCTTACGAGCAGTACTTC

V gene: TRBV6-5
clone size: -
J gene: TRBJ2-3
D gene: TRBD1
CDR3 protein: CASSRGQNTQYF
CDR3 DNA: TGTGCCAGCAGCCGGGGACAGAATACGCAGTATTTT

V gene: TRBV20-1
clone size: -
J gene: TRBJ1-1
D gene: -
CDR3 protein: CSASGGMNTEAFF
CDR3 DNA: TGCAGTGCTAGTGGGGGGATGAACACTGAAGCTTTCTTT

V gene: TRBV7-3
clone size: -
J gene: TRBJ2-3
D gene: TRBD2
CDR3 protein: CASSSRLAGGLDTQYF
CDR3 DNA: TGTGCCAGCAGCTCAAGACTAGCGGGGGGGCTAGATACGCAGTATTTT

V gene: TRBV13
clone size: -
J gene: TRBJ1-4
D gene: -
CDR3 protein: CASSLTFGTTNEKLFF
CDR3 DNA: TGTGCCAGCAGCTTAACCTTTGGGACGACTAATGAAAAACTGTTTTTT

V gene: TRBV5-4
clone size: -
J gene: TRBJ2-1
D gene: TRBD1
CDR3 protein: CASSSGQVRSREQFF
CDR3 DNA: TGTGCCAGCAGTTCTGGACAGGTCCGGTCGCGTGAGCAGTTCTTC

V gene: TRBV2
clone size: -
J gene: TRBJ1-2
D gene: TRBD1
CDR3 protein: CASSIAGTGYYGYTF
CDR3 DNA: TGTGCCAGCAGTATCGCCGGGACAGGGTACTATGGCTACACCTTC

V gene: TRBV28
clone size: few
J gene: TRBJ1-3
D gene: -
CDR3 protein: CASSLGGAGNTIYF
CDR3 DNA: TGTGCCAGCAGTTTGGGGGGGGCTGGAAACACCATATATTTT

V gene: TRBV7-6
clone size: -
J gene: TRBJ1-1
D gene: -
CDR3 protein: CASSSRTEAFF
CDR3 DNA: TGTGCCAGCAGCTCCCGAACTGAAGCTTTCTTT

V gene: TRBV3-1/TRBV3-2
clone size: -
J gene: TRBJ1-3
D gene: TRBD1
CDR3 protein: CASSPRTGGAGNTIYF
CDR3 DNA: TGTGCCAGCAGTCCTAGGACAGGGGGGGCTGGAAACACCATATATTTT

V gene: TRBV29-1
clone size: -
J gene: TRBJ2-3
D gene: TRBD2
CDR3 protein: CSVVPGLAGIDTQYF
CDR3 DNA: TGCAGCGTCGTCCCGGGACTAGCGGGGATCGATACGCAGTATTTT

V gene: TRBV19
clone size: once
J gene: TRBJ2-3
D gene: TRBD1
CDR3 protein: CASSSGGWGTDTQYF
CDR3 DNA: TGTGCCAGTAGTTCAGGGGGCTGGGGCACAGATACGCAGTATTTT

V gene: TRBV7-2
clone size: -
J gene: TRBJ2-7
D gene: -
CDR3 protein: CASSLVGGASSYEQYF
CDR3 DNA: TGTGCCAGCAGCTTAGTGGGGGGGGCGAGCTCCTACGAGCAGTACTTC

V gene: TRBV3-1/TRBV3-2
clone size: -
J gene: TRBJ2-4
D gene: TRBD2
CDR3 protein: CASSRGLAGAENIQYF
CDR3 DNA: TGTGCCAGCAGCCGGGGACTAGCGGGGGCCGAAAACATTCAGTACTTC

V gene: TRBV9
clone size: -
J gene: TRBJ2-5
D gene: TRBD2
CDR3 protein: CASSVGTSGFQETQYF
CDR3 DNA: TGTGCCAGCAGCGTAGGGACTAGCGGATTCCAAGAGACCCAGTACTTC

V gene: TRBV28
clone size: few
J gene: TRBJ1-5
D gene: -
CDR3 protein: CASTLTNQPQHF
CDR3 DNA: TGTGCCAGCACCCTGACCAATCAGCCCCAGCATTTT

V gene: TRBV5-1
clone size: once
J gene: TRBJ2-7
D gene: -
CDR3 protein: CASSLPFFGSGEQYF
CDR3 DNA: TGCGCCAGCAGCTTGCCGTTTTTTGGCTCAGGGGAGCAGTACTTC

V gene: TRBV9
clone size: -
J gene: TRBJ2-2
D gene: TRBD2
CDR3 protein: CASSAGLAGGTGELFF
CDR3 DNA: TGTGCCAGCAGCGCCGGACTAGCGGGGGGGACCGGGGAGCTGTTTTTT

V gene: TRBV9
clone size: -
J gene: TRBJ2-3
D gene: -
CDR3 protein: CASSVGEDTQYF
CDR3 DNA: TGTGCCAGCAGCGTAGGAGAAGATACGCAGTATTTT

V gene: TRBV24-1
clone size: -
J gene: TRBJ2-1
D gene: TRBD1
CDR3 protein: CATAGTGSYNEQFF
CDR3 DNA: TGTGCCACGGCCGGGACAGGGTCCTACAATGAGCAGTTCTTC

V gene: TRBV6-5
clone size: -
J gene: TRBJ1-2
D gene: TRBD1
CDR3 protein: CASSATGASGYTF
CDR3 DNA: TGTGCCAGCAGCGCTACAGGGGCCTCTGGCTACACCTTC

V gene: TRBV9
clone size: -
J gene: TRBJ1-6
D gene: -
CDR3 protein: CASSVVGDGSYNSPLHF
CDR3 DNA: TGTGCCAGCAGCGTAGTCGGGGATGGCTCCTATAATTCACCCCTCCACTTT

V gene: TRBV28
clone size: -
J gene: TRBJ2-3
D gene: TRBD2
CDR3 protein: CASSFSGGTTDTQYF
CDR3 DNA: TGTGCCAGCAGTTTCAGCGGGGGGACCACAGATACGCAGTATTTT

V gene: TRBV5-1
clone size: -
J gene: TRBJ2-3
D gene: TRBD2
CDR3 protein: CASSLETSGATDTQYF
CDR3 DNA: TGCGCCAGCAGCTTGGAAACTAGCGGGGCCACAGATACGCAGTATTTT

V gene: TRBV10-3
clone size: -
J gene: TRBJ2-3
D gene: TRBD1
CDR3 protein: CAINRQGSRTDTQYF
CDR3 DNA: TGTGCCATCAATAGACAGGGAAGTAGGACAGATACGCAGTATTTT

V gene: TRBV5-1
clone size: -
J gene: TRBJ1-2
D gene: TRBD1
CDR3 protein: CASKRQGGFYGYTF
CDR3 DNA: TGCGCCAGTAAAAGACAGGGAGGTTTCTATGGCTACACCTTC

V gene: TRBV18
clone size: -
J gene: TRBJ1-5
D gene: TRBD1
CDR3 protein: CASSPGQGSQPQHF
CDR3 DNA: TGTGCCAGCTCTCCGGGACAGGGAAGCCAGCCCCAGCATTTT

V gene: TRBV27
clone size: -
J gene: TRBJ1-1
D gene: -
CDR3 protein: CASSLVGVNTEAFF
CDR3 DNA: TGTGCCAGCAGTTTGGTAGGGGTGAACACTGAAGCTTTCTTT

V gene: TRBV3-1/TRBV3-2
clone size: few
J gene: TRBJ1-2
D gene: TRBD1
CDR3 protein: CASSQEQGVGYGYTF
CDR3 DNA: TGTGCCAGCAGCCAAGAGCAGGGGGTGGGGTATGGCTACACCTTC

V gene: TRBV14
clone size: -
J gene: TRBJ1-1
D gene: -
CDR3 protein: CASSHRVRRGVAEAFF
CDR3 DNA: TGTGCCAGCAGCCACCGAGTGAGGCGAGGGGTTGCTGAAGCTTTCTTT

V gene: TRBV7-8
clone size: -
J gene: TRBJ1-3
D gene: -
CDR3 protein: CASSRVAGNTIYF
CDR3 DNA: TGTGCCAGCAGCCGGGTAGCTGGAAACACCATATATTTT

V gene: TRBV5-1
clone size: -
J gene: TRBJ2-2
D gene: -
CDR3 protein: CASSLVGLPPGELFF
CDR3 DNA: TGCGCCAGCAGCTTGGTGGGACTCCCACCCGGGGAGCTGTTTTTT

V gene: TRBV20-1
clone size: once
J gene: TRBJ2-1
D gene: TRBD2
CDR3 protein: CSASLTGTSGKNEQFF
CDR3 DNA: TGCAGTGCTAGTCTAACCGGGACTAGCGGTAAAAATGAGCAGTTCTTC

V gene: TRBV30
clone size: -
J gene: TRBJ1-6
D gene: TRBD1
CDR3 protein: CAWKGAGYSPLHF
CDR3 DNA: TGTGCCTGGAAGGGGGCAGGTTATTCACCCCTCCACTTT

V gene: TRBV28
clone size: -
J gene: TRBJ1-4
D gene: -
CDR3 protein: CASSRGLDGKLFF
CDR3 DNA: TGTGCCAGCAGCCGCGGTTTGGACGGAAAACTGTTTTTT

V gene: TRBV6-5
clone size: -
J gene: TRBJ1-2
D gene: -
CDR3 protein: CASSYLAERGYGYTF
CDR3 DNA: TGTGCCAGCAGTTATTTGGCGGAGAGAGGATATGGCTACACCTTC

V gene: TRBV5-1
clone size: -
J gene: TRBJ2-5
D gene: TRBD1
CDR3 protein: CASSSGTGIRETQYF
CDR3 DNA: TGCGCCAGCAGCTCCGGGACAGGGATTAGAGAGACCCAGTACTTC

V gene: TRBV28
clone size: -
J gene: TRBJ2-7
D gene: TRBD1
CDR3 protein: CASRTGGYEQYF
CDR3 DNA: TGTGCCAGCCGGACAGGGGGGTACGAGCAGTACTTC

V gene: TRBV19
clone size: -
J gene: TRBJ2-2
D gene: TRBD1
CDR3 protein: CASSLLLGQANTGELFF
CDR3 DNA: TGTGCCAGTAGCCTCCTGTTGGGACAGGCGAACACCGGGGAGCTGTTTTTT

V gene: TRBV11-2
clone size: -
J gene: TRBJ2-5
D gene: -
CDR3 protein: CASSLLLQYQETQYF
CDR3 DNA: TGTGCCAGCAGCTTACTACTACAGTACCAAGAGACCCAGTACTTC

V gene: TRBV19
clone size: once
J gene: TRBJ1-3
D gene: -
CDR3 protein: CASSIGSGNTIYF
CDR3 DNA: TGTGCCAGTAGTATCGGCTCTGGAAACACCATATATTTT

V gene: TRBV28
clone size: -
J gene: TRBJ1-2
D gene: -
CDR3 protein: CASSARVTTGYTF
CDR3 DNA: TGTGCCAGCAGCGCGAGGGTTACGACTGGCTACACCTTC

V gene: TRBV7-2
clone size: few
J gene: TRBJ2-1
D gene: TRBD2
CDR3 protein: CASSPPASGYNEQFF
CDR3 DNA: TGTGCCAGCAGCCCCCCGGCTAGCGGGTACAATGAGCAGTTCTTC

V gene: TRBV7-8
clone size: -
J gene: TRBJ2-2
D gene: -
CDR3 protein: CASSPTGYTGELFF
CDR3 DNA: TGTGCCAGCAGCCCCACAGGGTACACCGGGGAGCTGTTTTTT

V gene: TRBV20-1
clone size: -
J gene: TRBJ1-5
D gene: -
CDR3 protein: CSARGASPQHF
CDR3 DNA: TGCAGTGCTAGAGGCGCCTCGCCCCAGCATTTT

V gene: TRBV28
clone size: -
J gene: TRBJ2-7
D gene: -
CDR3 protein: CASLQGGNSYEQYF
CDR3 DNA: TGTGCCAGCCTCCAAGGGGGGAACTCCTACGAGCAGTACTTC

V gene: TRBV5-5
clone size: medium-sized
J gene: TRBJ2-7
D gene: -
CDR3 protein: CASSLSGYEQYF
CDR3 DNA: TGTGCCAGCAGCTTGTCAGGGTACGAGCAGTACTTC

V gene: TRBV3-1/TRBV3-2
clone size: -
J gene: TRBJ2-3
D gene: TRBD2
CDR3 protein: CASSQSPTSSDTQYF
CDR3 DNA: TGTGCCAGCAGCCAAAGCCCGACTAGCTCAGATACGCAGTATTTT

V gene: TRBV2
clone size: -
J gene: TRBJ2-2
D gene: TRBD1
CDR3 protein: CATGQTPTGELFF
CDR3 DNA: TGTGCCACGGGACAGACGCCTACCGGGGAGCTGTTTTTT

V gene: TRBV5-1
clone size: -
J gene: TRBJ1-3
D gene: -
CDR3 protein: CASSLGGHTIYF
CDR3 DNA: TGCGCCAGCAGCTTGGGCGGGCACACCATATATTTT